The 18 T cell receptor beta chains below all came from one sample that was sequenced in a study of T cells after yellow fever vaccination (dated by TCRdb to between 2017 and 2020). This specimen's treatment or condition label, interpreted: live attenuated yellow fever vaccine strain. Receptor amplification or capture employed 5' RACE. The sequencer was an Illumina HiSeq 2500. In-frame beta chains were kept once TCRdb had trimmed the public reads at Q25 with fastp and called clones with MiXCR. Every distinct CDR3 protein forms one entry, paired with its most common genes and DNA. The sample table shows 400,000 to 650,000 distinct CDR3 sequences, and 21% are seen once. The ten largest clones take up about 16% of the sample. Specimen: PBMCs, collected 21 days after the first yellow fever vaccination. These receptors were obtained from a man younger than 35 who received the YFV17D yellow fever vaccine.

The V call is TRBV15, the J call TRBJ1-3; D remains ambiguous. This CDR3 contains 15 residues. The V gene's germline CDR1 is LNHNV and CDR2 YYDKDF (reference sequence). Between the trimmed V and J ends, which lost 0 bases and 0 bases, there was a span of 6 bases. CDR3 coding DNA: TGTGCCACCAGCAGAGACCGGTTCTCTGGAAACACCATATATTTT. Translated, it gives CATSRDRFSGNTIYF.

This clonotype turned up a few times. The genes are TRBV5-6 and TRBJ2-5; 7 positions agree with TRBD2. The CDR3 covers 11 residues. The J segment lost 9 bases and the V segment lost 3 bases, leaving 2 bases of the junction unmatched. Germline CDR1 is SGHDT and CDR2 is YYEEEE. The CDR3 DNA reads TGTGCCAGCAGCTCTGGGGGGGCCCAGTACTTC. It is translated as CASSSGGAQYF. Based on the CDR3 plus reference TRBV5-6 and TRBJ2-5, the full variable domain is DAGVTQSPTHLIKTRGQQVTLRCSPKSGHDTVSWYQQALGQGPQFIFQYYEEEERQRGNFPDRFSGHQFPNYSSELNVNALLLGDSALYLCASSSGGAQYFGPGTRLLVL.

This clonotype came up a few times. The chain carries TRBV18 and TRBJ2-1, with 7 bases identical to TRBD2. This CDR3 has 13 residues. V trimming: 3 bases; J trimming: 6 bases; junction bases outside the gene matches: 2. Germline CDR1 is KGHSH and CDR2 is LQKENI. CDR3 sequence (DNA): TGTGCCAGCTCACCTTGGGGGGGCAATGAGCAGTTCTTC. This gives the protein CASSPWGGNEQFF.

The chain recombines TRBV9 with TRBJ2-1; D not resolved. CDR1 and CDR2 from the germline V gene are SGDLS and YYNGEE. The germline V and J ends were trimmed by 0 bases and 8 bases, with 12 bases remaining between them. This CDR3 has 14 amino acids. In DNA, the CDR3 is TGTGCCAGCAGCGTAGCATGGATCTGGGATGAGCAGTTCTTC. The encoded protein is CASSVAWIWDEQFF. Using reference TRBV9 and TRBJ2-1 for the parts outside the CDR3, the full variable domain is DSGVTQTPKHLITATGQRVTLRCSPRSGDLSVYWYQQSLDQGLQFLIQYYNGEERAKGNILERFSAQQFPDLHSELNLSSLELGDSALYFCASSVAWIWDEQFFGPGTRLTVL.

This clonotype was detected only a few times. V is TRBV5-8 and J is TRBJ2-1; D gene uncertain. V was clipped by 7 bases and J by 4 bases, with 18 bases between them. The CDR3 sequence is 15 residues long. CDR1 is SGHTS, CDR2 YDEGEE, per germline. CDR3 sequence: CASSLHWQLYNEQFF. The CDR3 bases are TGTGCCAGCTCCCTGCATTGGCAACTTTACAATGAGCAGTTCTTC.

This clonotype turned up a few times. The CDR3 coding sequence is TGCGCCAGCAGCTGGCGGACCGGGCGTGTCGAGCAGTACTTC. Its protein is CASSWRTGRVEQYF. J is TRBJ2-7 and V is TRBV5-1, with D unclear. Germline V gives CDR1 SGHRS, CDR2 YFSETQ. V was cut by 3 bases and J by 6 bases, with 16 bases left in between. This CDR3 contains 14 residues.

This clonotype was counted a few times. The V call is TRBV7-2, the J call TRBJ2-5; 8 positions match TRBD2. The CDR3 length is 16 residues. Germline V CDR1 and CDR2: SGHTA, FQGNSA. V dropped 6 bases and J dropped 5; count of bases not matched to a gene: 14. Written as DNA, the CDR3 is TGTGCCAGCAGGATCGGGGGCGGGGGGATGATGGAGACCCAGTACTTC. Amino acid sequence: CASRIGGGGMMETQYF.

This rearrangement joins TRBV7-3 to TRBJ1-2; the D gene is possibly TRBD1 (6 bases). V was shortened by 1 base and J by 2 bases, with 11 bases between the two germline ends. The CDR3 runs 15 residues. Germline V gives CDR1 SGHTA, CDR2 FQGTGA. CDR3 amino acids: CASSLKGGPNYGYTF. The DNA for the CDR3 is TGTGCCAGCAGCTTAAAGGGGGGCCCCAACTATGGCTACACCTTC.

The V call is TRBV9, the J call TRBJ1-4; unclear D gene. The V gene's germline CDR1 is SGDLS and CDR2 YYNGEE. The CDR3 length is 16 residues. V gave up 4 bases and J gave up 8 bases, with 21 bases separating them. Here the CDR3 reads CASSPNARSQEEKLFF. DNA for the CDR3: TGTGCCAGCAGCCCCAACGCGAGATCTCAGGAAGAAAAACTGTTTTTT. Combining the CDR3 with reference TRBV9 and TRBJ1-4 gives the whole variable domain DSGVTQTPKHLITATGQRVTLRCSPRSGDLSVYWYQQSLDQGLQFLIQYYNGEERAKGNILERFSAQQFPDLHSELNLSSLELGDSALYFCASSPNARSQEEKLFFGSGTQLSVL.

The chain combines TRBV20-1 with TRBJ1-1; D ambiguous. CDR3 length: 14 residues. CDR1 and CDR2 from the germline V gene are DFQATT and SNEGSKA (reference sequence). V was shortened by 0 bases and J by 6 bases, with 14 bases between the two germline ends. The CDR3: CSARDRLGSSEAFF. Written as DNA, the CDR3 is TGCAGTGCTAGAGACAGGCTCGGGTCATCTGAAGCTTTCTTT.

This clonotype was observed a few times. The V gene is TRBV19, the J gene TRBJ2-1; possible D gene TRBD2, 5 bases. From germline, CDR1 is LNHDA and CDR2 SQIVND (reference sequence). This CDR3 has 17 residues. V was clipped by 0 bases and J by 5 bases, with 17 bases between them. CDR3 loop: CASSIDLLVGTNNEQFF. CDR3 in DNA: TGTGCCAGTAGTATAGACCTACTAGTAGGCACGAACAATGAGCAGTTCTTC.

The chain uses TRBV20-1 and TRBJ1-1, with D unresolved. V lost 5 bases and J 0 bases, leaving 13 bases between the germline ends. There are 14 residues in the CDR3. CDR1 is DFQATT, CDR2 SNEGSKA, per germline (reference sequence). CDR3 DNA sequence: TGCAGTGCTCCCTCCCGGGGATTGAACACTGAAGCTTTCTTT. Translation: CSAPSRGLNTEAFF.

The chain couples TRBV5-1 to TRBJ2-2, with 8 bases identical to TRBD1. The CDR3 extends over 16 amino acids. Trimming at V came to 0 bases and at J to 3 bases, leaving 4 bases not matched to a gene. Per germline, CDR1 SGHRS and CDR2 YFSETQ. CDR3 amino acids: CASSLGDRRYTGELFF. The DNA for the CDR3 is TGCGCCAGCAGCTTGGGGGACAGGAGATACACCGGGGAGCTGTTTTTT.

This CDR3 is CASSPLADGELFF. In nucleotides, the CDR3 is TGTGCCAGCTCACCACTGGCGGACGGGGAGCTGTTTTTT. The rearrangement joins TRBV18 to TRBJ2-2, with D unresolved. Germline CDR1 KGHSH, CDR2 LQKENI. The CDR3 sequence is 13 residues long. V lost 1 base to trimming and J lost 7 bases, with 7 bases between them. The whole variable domain, remainder taken from reference TRBV18 and TRBJ2-2, is NAGVMQNPRHLVRRRGQEARLRCSPMKGHSHVYWYRQLPEEGLKFMVYLQKENIIDESGMPKERFSAEFPKEGPSILRIQQVVRGDSAAYFCASSPLADGELFFGEGSRLTVL.

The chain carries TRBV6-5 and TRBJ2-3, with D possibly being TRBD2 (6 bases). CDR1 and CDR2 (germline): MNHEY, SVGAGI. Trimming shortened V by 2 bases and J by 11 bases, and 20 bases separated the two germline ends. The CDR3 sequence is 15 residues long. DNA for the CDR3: TGTGCCAGCAGTTACGGTGCGAGCGGGCTAAGCGGGCAGTATTTT. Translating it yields CASSYGASGLSGQYF.

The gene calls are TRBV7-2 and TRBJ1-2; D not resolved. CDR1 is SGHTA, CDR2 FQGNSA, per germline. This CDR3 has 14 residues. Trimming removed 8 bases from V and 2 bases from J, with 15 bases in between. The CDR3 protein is CASEGFSSNYGYTF. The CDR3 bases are TGTGCCAGCGAAGGGTTTAGCTCAAACTATGGCTACACCTTC.

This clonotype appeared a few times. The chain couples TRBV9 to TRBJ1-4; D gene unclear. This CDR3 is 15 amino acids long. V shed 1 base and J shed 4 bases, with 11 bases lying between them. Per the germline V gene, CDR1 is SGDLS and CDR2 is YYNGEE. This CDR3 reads CASSVQDGLNEKLFF. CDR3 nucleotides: TGTGCCAGCAGCGTACAAGACGGCCTTAATGAAAAACTGTTTTTT.

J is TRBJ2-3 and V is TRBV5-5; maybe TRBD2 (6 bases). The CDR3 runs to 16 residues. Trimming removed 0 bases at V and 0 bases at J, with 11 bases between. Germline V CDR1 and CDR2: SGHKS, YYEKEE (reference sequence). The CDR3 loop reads CASSLDLAHSTDTQYF. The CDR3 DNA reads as TGTGCCAGCAGCTTGGATCTAGCGCATAGCACAGATACGCAGTATTTT.